One sample yielded the 23 T cell receptor beta chains listed below, sequenced in a study of STAT5B mutations in CD4+ large granular lymphocyte leukemia. Produced via immunoSEQ multiplex PCR; TCRdb's table is partial and in-frame only. The table records some 29,000 clones, more than 60% of them present only once. Sample: CD4+ T cells from blood buffy coats. These receptors originate from a human donor in good health.

The gene calls are TRBV29-1 and TRBJ1-5, with a tentative D call TRBD1 (5 bases). CDR3 size: 13 residues. Trimming stripped 1 base from V and 2 bases from J, with 6 bases between. CDR1 SQVTM and CDR2 ANQGSEA come from the germline V gene. CDR3 in amino acids: CSVEVGGNQPQHF. The DNA for the CDR3 is TGCAGCGTTGAAGTGGGGGGCAATCAGCCCCAGCATTTT.

This clone was seen more than once but under ten times. This chain uses TRBV5-4 with TRBJ2-5; D remains unclear. Trimming shortened V by 2 bases and J by 5 bases, and 7 bases separated the two germline ends. The CDR3 totals 12 residues. Germline V lookup: CDR1 SGHNT, CDR2 YYREEE (reference sequence). The CDR3: CASSFVGETQYF. The CDR3 DNA follows: TGTGCCAGCAGCTTTGTGGGTGAGACCCAGTACTTC. The variable domain in full, with the rest retrieved from reference TRBV5-4 and TRBJ2-5, is ETGVTQSPTHLIKTRGQQVTLRCSSQSGHNTVSWYQQALGQGPQFIFQYYREEENGRGNFPPRFSGLQFPNYSSELNVNALELDDSALYLCASSFVGETQYFGPGTRLLVL.

In DNA form, the CDR3 reads TGTGCCAGCAGTCGGAATCTAGGTTCAGATACGCAGTATTTT. Translated: CASSRNLGSDTQYF. The genes are TRBV7-2 and TRBJ2-3, with no clear D. Trimming removed 6 bases at V and 4 bases at J, with 14 bases between. This CDR3 has 14 residues. Germline CDR1 and CDR2: SGHTA and FQGNSA.

The rearrangement joins TRBV7-2 to TRBJ2-3, with 7 bases that match TRBD1. CDR3 size: 16 residues. V lost 0 bases to trimming and J lost 2 bases; unmatched junction nucleotides: 5. Germline V gene sequence: CDR1 SGHTA, CDR2 FQGNSA. DNA for the CDR3: TGTGCCAGCAGCTTAGCCCCACAGGGGATCACAGATACGCAGTATTTT. Protein product: CASSLAPQGITDTQYF. Variable domain in full (rest from reference TRBV7-2 and TRBJ2-3): GAGVSQSPSNKVTEKGKDVELRCDPISGHTALYWYRQSLGQGLEFLIYFQGNSAPDKSGLPSDRFSAERTGGSVSTLTIQRTQQEDSAVYLCASSLAPQGITDTQYFGPGTRLTVL.

The V call is TRBV28, the J call TRBJ1-6; D not certain. V shed 7 bases and J shed 9 bases, with 16 bases lying between them. CDR1 MDHEN and CDR2 SYDVKM come from the germline V gene. This CDR3 has 14 amino acids. The CDR3: CASISSTSASPLHF. The CDR3 DNA reads as TGTGCCAGCATTTCGAGTACTTCTGCTTCACCCCTCCACTTT.

The CDR3, as DNA: TGTGCCAGCAGTCCCGGGACAGGGGGGGGGACCACTGAAGCTTTCTTT. Translating it yields CASSPGTGGGTTEAFF. J is TRBJ1-1 and V is TRBV27, with 11 bases that match TRBD1. The CDR3 is made up of 16 amino acids. J lost 4 bases, V lost 5 bases, and 9 bases had no gene match. Per germline, CDR1 MNHEY and CDR2 SMNVEV (reference sequence).

The gene calls are TRBV28 and TRBJ1-5; D is unclear. This CDR3 has 14 residues. From germline, CDR1 is MDHEN and CDR2 SYDVKM. V gave up 6 bases and J gave up 6 bases, with 15 bases separating them. This CDR3 is CASSMAGRVQPQHF. For the CDR3, the DNA is TGTGCCAGCAGCATGGCGGGTCGGGTTCAGCCCCAGCATTTT.

This clone was seen only once. The chain links TRBV21-1 to TRBJ2-7. TRBV21-1 is an annotated pseudogene. This CDR3 is 16 amino acids long. The DNA for the CDR3 is TGTGCCAGCAGCTACGAGGCGAGGGCAGGGATGAACGAGCAGTACTTC. Amino acids: CASSYEARAGMNEQYF.

The chain carries TRBV2 and TRBJ2-3, with TRBD2 identical over 11 bases. Germline CDR1 is SNHLY and CDR2 is FYNNEI. V shed 2 bases and J 4 bases; nucleotides not matched to a gene: 8. The CDR3 sequence is 17 residues long. The DNA of the CDR3 is TGTGCCAGCAGTGAAATGTCTAGCGGGGGGTTCGCAGATACGCAGTATTTT. Translated, it gives CASSEMSSGGFADTQYF. The variable domain in full, completed from reference TRBV2 and TRBJ2-3, reads EPEVTQTPSHQVTQMGQEVILRCVPISNHLYFYWYRQILGQKVEFLVSFYNNEISEKSEIFDDQFSVERPDGSNFTLKIRSTKLEDSAMYFCASSEMSSGGFADTQYFGPGTRLTVL.

The chain couples TRBV6-6 to TRBJ1-4, with D perhaps matching TRBD1 (5 bases). CDR3 length: 16 residues. Trimming took 0 bases from V and 8 from J, leaving 16 bases between them. The germline V gene has CDR1 MNHNY and CDR2 SVGAGI (reference sequence). CDR3 sequence (DNA): TGTGCCAGCAGTTACTCGAGAGTTCGGCGGGGCGAAAAACTGTTTTTT. It codes for CASSYSRVRRGEKLFF.

This clone was counted a single time. V usage is TRBV27 and J usage is TRBJ1-2; tentatively, D is TRBD1 (5 bases). Per germline, CDR1 MNHEY and CDR2 SMNVEV (reference sequence). Deletions cut 1 base from V and 0 bases from J, with 12 bases between. CDR3 length equals 16 residues. Here the CDR3 DNA reads TGTGCCAGCAGTTTATACGGGACCGAAGCTAACTATGGCTACACCTTC. Translated, it gives CASSLYGTEANYGYTF.

The CDR3 nucleotides read TGTGCCAGCAGTGCCAGAGCGGGTGGGGGGGTTACGCAGTATTTT. Its protein is CASSARAGGGVTQYF. The chain joins TRBV2 to TRBJ2-3; the match to TRBD2 covers 7 bases. This CDR3 is built from 15 residues. Trimming took 4 bases from V and 8 from J; bases not matched to a gene: 12. From germline, CDR1 is SNHLY and CDR2 FYNNEI.

This clone was seen more than once but under ten times. This chain links TRBV10-2 with TRBJ1-1; D gene ambiguous. Per the germline V gene, CDR1 is WSHSY and CDR2 is SAAADI. Trimming removed 8 bases at V and 4 bases at J, with 17 bases between. CDR3 length: 14 amino acids. DNA for the CDR3: TGCGCCAGCGGTCAATTACCGGGGTCCACTGAAGCTTTCTTT. It codes for CASGQLPGSTEAFF.

This clone was counted only a few times. The V and J genes are TRBV29-1 and TRBJ1-1; TRBD1 matches 8 bases. V lost 5 bases to trimming and J lost 0 bases; unmatched junction nucleotides: 8. CDR1 SQVTM and CDR2 ANQGSEA come from the germline V gene. The CDR3 sequence is 15 residues long. CDR3 DNA sequence: TGCAGCGTTCCTACAGGGGGAGGAATGAACACTGAAGCTTTCTTT. The encoded protein is CSVPTGGGMNTEAFF. Full variable domain (rest looked up from reference TRBV29-1 and TRBJ1-1): SAVISQKPSRDICQRGTSLTIQCQVDSQVTMMFWYRQQPGQSLTLIATANQGSEATYESGFVIDKFPISRPNLTFSTLTVSNMSPEDSSIYLCSVPTGGGMNTEAFFGQGTRLTVV.

The V and J genes are TRBV10-3 and TRBJ1-2, with D unclear. V lost 0 bases, J lost 2 bases, and 10 bases lay in between. Germline V gene lookup returns CDR1 ENHRY and CDR2 SYGVKD. The CDR3 spans 15 residues. The DNA for the CDR3 is TGTGCCATCAGTGAGTCAGGCACAAGAAACTATGGCTACACCTTC. This translates into CAISESGTRNYGYTF.

The chain has TRBV19 and TRBJ2-7, with 12 nucleotides matching TRBD1. Germline CDR1 and CDR2: LNHDA and SQIVND (reference sequence). The CDR3 is 15 amino acids. The junction had 2 bases not matched to a gene; V was cut back by 3 bases and J by 2 bases. CDR3 sequence: CASSIGTGGPYEQYF. In nucleotides, the CDR3 is TGTGCCAGTAGTATTGGGACAGGGGGCCCCTACGAGCAGTACTTC.

The count of this clone is one. The chain links TRBV6-5 to TRBJ1-6; D is unresolved. The germline V gene encodes CDR1 MNHEY and CDR2 SVGAGI. Trimming took off 2 bases at V and 5 bases at J, with 13 bases between the two ends. The CDR3 totals 16 residues. CDR3 DNA: TGTGCCAGCAGTTACCACCCGGGGTCAAATAATTCACCCCTCCACTTT. Protein product: CASSYHPGSNNSPLHF.

V gene TRBV12-2 combines with J gene TRBJ2-5; TRBD1, the table's D call, was not compared with the DNA. TRBV12-2 has pseudogene status. The CDR3 runs to 17 residues. CDR3 nucleotide sequence: TGTGCAAGACGAACCACAACTGACAGGGGAAGACAAGAGACCCAGTACTTC. Translating it yields CARRTTTDRGRQETQYF.

The V gene is TRBV5-4, the J gene TRBJ2-1; TRBD2 aligns across 14 bases. Germline assignment: CDR1 SGHNT and CDR2 YYREEE (reference sequence). After removal of 3 bases from V and 1 base from J, the junction contained 9 bases not matched to a gene. The CDR3 has 19 residues. The CDR3 here is CASSSRLAGGGVSYNEQFF. Written as DNA, the CDR3 is TGTGCCAGCAGCTCCAGACTAGCGGGGGGGGGAGTGTCCTACAATGAGCAGTTCTTC. The variable domain in full, with the rest retrieved from reference TRBV5-4 and TRBJ2-1, is ETGVTQSPTHLIKTRGQQVTLRCSSQSGHNTVSWYQQALGQGPQFIFQYYREEENGRGNFPPRFSGLQFPNYSSELNVNALELDDSALYLCASSSRLAGGGVSYNEQFFGPGTRLTVL.

The CDR3 DNA is TGTGCCAGCCAAGGGAGCGGGCCTGAAAACACCGGGGAGCTGTTTTTT. This gives the protein CASQGSGPENTGELFF. The chain links TRBV4-2 to TRBJ2-2; possibly TRBD2 for D (6 bases). In germline, CDR1 is LGHNA, CDR2 YNFKEQ. V lost 8 bases, J lost 2 bases, and 18 bases lay in between. The CDR3 totals 16 residues.

This chain connects TRBV2 to TRBJ2-3; TRBD1 agrees at 8 bases. There are 12 residues in the CDR3. V was pared by 10 bases and J by 6 bases, with 6 bases of the junction left unmatched. Germline CDR1 and CDR2: SNHLY and FYNNEI. The CDR3 reads CATQGVGDTQYF. CDR3 coding DNA: TGTGCCACACAGGGGGTGGGCGATACGCAGTATTTT. Filled out from reference TRBV2 and TRBJ2-3, the complete variable domain reads EPEVTQTPSHQVTQMGQEVILRCVPISNHLYFYWYRQILGQKVEFLVSFYNNEISEKSEIFDDQFSVERPDGSNFTLKIRSTKLEDSAMYFCATQGVGDTQYFGPGTRLTVL.

The chain uses TRBV4-3 and TRBJ1-2; 7 nucleotides align to TRBD1. The germline V gene has CDR1 LGHNA and CDR2 YSLEER. Germline trimming cut 3 bases from V and 4 bases from J; bases unmatched to any gene: 8. This CDR3 is built from 15 residues. The CDR3 DNA is TGCGCCAGCAGCCAGGAAGGACAGGCGGCCTATGGCTACACCTTC. This sequence encodes CASSQEGQAAYGYTF.

The chain combines TRBV5-6 with TRBJ1-1, with no clear D. Germline CDR1 reads SGHDT; CDR2 reads YYEEEE. Trimming cost V 0 bases and J 10 bases, with 19 bases left between them. The CDR3 has 15 amino acids. The CDR3 sequence is CASSLGGGAQERAFF. As DNA, the CDR3 is TGTGCCAGCAGCTTGGGAGGCGGTGCCCAGGAGAGAGCTTTCTTT. Full variable domain (remainder filled in from reference TRBV5-6 and TRBJ1-1): DAGVTQSPTHLIKTRGQQVTLRCSPKSGHDTVSWYQQALGQGPQFIFQYYEEEERQRGNFPDRFSGHQFPNYSSELNVNALLLGDSALYLCASSLGGGAQERAFFGQGTRLTVV.